The following is a TCR beta chain sequence with its context. This specimen comes from a study of Ad26.COV2.S vaccination and SARS-CoV-2 variants. About the study: A COV1001 Ad26.COV2.S trial-arm participant provided the sample.

The table came from immunoSEQ multiplex PCR; TCRdb's copy has only in-frame clones and leaves some out. The sample lists 300,000 to 400,000 clones, 85% to 90% occurring once. Treatment specified: about 20 received Ad26.COV2.S at low or high dose, single or two shots; several received placebo; per-sample allocation not given. After the first vaccine or placebo injection, samples were drawn on day 63. Expressing Wuhan-strain SARS-CoV-2 spike, an Ad26 vector served as the vaccine. Per germline, CDR1 MDHEN and CDR2 SYDVKM. Unmatched junction bases numbered 8, after V lost 6 bases and J lost 2 bases. The CDR3 spans 15 residues.

The sample here was peripheral blood, taken in a trial of Ad26.COV2.S vaccine versus placebo. The J gene is TRBJ2-7, the V gene TRBV28; 9 bases fit TRBD1. The sequence came from a person aged 18-60 years who received the Ad26.COV2.S COVID-19 vaccine or a placebo. The CDR3 protein is CASSPRRTGAYEQYF. In DNA, the CDR3 is TGTGCCAGCAGCCCCCGCAGGACAGGGGCCTACGAGCAGTACTTC. The full variable domain, with the rest looked up from reference TRBV28 and TRBJ2-7, is DVKVTQSSRYLVKRTGEKVFLECVQDMDHENMFWYRQDPGLGLRLIYFSYDVKMKEKGDIPEGYSVSREKKERFSLILESASTNQTSMYLCASSPRRTGAYEQYFGPGTRLTVT.